The 24 T cell receptor beta chains in this list originate from one sample, sequenced in a study of T cells in localized non-small cell lung cancer. The data were produced by immunoSEQ multiplex PCR, yet TCRdb's version contains in-frame clones alone and is incomplete. In the table there are tens of thousands of clones, approximately 90% of which are singletons. Sequenced here: PBMCs, sampled before any cancer treatment. These receptors all stem from a man between 40 and 70 years old with stage II lung adenocarcinoma.

The chain has TRBV6-5 and TRBJ1-6, with D possibly matching TRBD1 (5 bases). V lost 0 bases and J 7 bases, leaving 10 bases between the germline ends. The CDR3 totals 15 residues. Germline values: CDR1 MNHEY, CDR2 SVGAGI. The CDR3 bases are TGTGCCAGCAGTTACTCCCAGGGCCCGAATTCACCCCTCCACTTT. Protein: CASSYSQGPNSPLHF.

The CDR3 is CASSSGLHSGNTIYF. In DNA form, the CDR3 reads TGTGCCAGCAGTTCCGGACTGCACTCTGGAAACACCATATATTTT. This chain joins TRBV6-5 and TRBJ1-3, with D uncertain. Germline CDR1 is MNHEY and CDR2 is SVGAGI. The CDR3 is 15 residues long. With 4 bases removed from V and 0 bases from J, the gap between germline ends came to 10 bases.

This chain links TRBV18 with TRBJ2-5; D is possibly TRBD1 (6 bases). Deletions cut 6 bases from V and 2 bases from J, with 10 bases between. Germline assignment: CDR1 KGHSH and CDR2 LQKENI. The CDR3 runs 13 residues. This CDR3 is CASSRTAQETQYF. CDR3 DNA sequence: TGTGCCAGCTCCCGGACAGCGCAAGAGACCCAGTACTTC.

The chain carries TRBV25-1 and TRBJ2-2; either TRBD1 or TRBD2 may fit D (5 bases each). Germline V gene data show CDR1 as MGHDK and CDR2 as SYGVNS. V was shortened by 6 bases and J by 7 bases, with 12 bases between the two germline ends. The CDR3 extends over 13 amino acids. The CDR3 region has the DNA TGTGCCAGCAGGGGGACGGTCTACGGGGAGCTGTTTTTT. Amino acids: CASRGTVYGELFF.

The genes are TRBV10-2 and TRBJ1-1; the D is unclear. Germline CDR1 reads WSHSY; CDR2 reads SAAADI. Trimming cost V 3 bases and J 1 base, with 3 bases left between them. The CDR3 sequence is 12 residues long. CDR3 DNA: TGCGCCAGCAGTGACAGGAACACTGAAGCTTTCTTT. This sequence encodes CASSDRNTEAFF.

This clone has only a few counts. The chain links TRBV4-1 to TRBJ1-1; D is undetermined. The CDR3 runs to 15 residues. V gave up 5 bases and J gave up 4 bases, with 17 bases separating them. CDR1 is MGHRA, CDR2 YSYEKL, per germline. CDR3 sequence (DNA): TGCGCCAGCAGCGAAGCAATCGGTAGGGTCACTGAAGCTTTCTTT. As protein: CASSEAIGRVTEAFF.

V is TRBV4-1 and J is TRBJ1-4; D ambiguous. V shed 1 base and J shed 5 bases, with 17 bases lying between them. The CDR3 runs 17 residues. In germline, CDR1 is MGHRA, CDR2 YSYEKL. Here the CDR3 DNA reads TGCGCCAGCAGCCAAGTCGTCTCGCTCCCGAGAAATGAAAAACTGTTTTTT. This encodes CASSQVVSLPRNEKLFF.

This clone has a single count. This sequence joins TRBV19 and TRBJ2-2, with D hard to call. The germline V gene has CDR1 LNHDA and CDR2 SQIVND (reference sequence). The length of the CDR3 is 14 residues. V shed 3 bases and J shed 6 bases, with 11 bases lying between them. The CDR3 here is CASSMNRQAGELFF. CDR3 coding DNA: TGTGCCAGTAGTATGAACAGACAAGCCGGGGAGCTGTTTTTT.

The CDR3 DNA reads TGCAGCGTTGGGACAGAGAACTATGGCTACACCTTC. It yields the protein CSVGTENYGYTF. V and J are TRBV29-1 and TRBJ1-2; D perhaps matches TRBD1 (6 bases). V lost 4 bases and J 2 bases, leaving 8 bases between the germline ends. The CDR3 length is 12 residues. The germline CDR1 and CDR2 sequences are SQVTM and ANQGSEA.

This clone has just one count. The rearrangement links TRBV29-1 to TRBJ1-1; 7 nucleotides align to TRBD1. The CDR3 has 13 amino acids. CDR1 is SQVTM, CDR2 ANQGSEA, per germline. The J segment lost 0 bases and the V segment lost 7 bases, leaving 5 bases of the junction unmatched. CDR3 residues: CSAGTAMNTEAFF. The CDR3, as DNA: TGCAGCGCAGGGACAGCCATGAACACTGAAGCTTTCTTT. Together with reference TRBV29-1 and TRBJ1-1, the CDR3 gives the full variable domain: SAVISQKPSRDICQRGTSLTIQCQVDSQVTMMFWYRQQPGQSLTLIATANQGSEATYESGFVIDKFPISRPNLTFSTLTVSNMSPEDSSIYLCSAGTAMNTEAFFGQGTRLTVV.

The V gene is TRBV19, the J gene TRBJ2-3; D unresolved. CDR1 and CDR2 (germline): LNHDA, SQIVND (reference sequence). This CDR3 has 13 residues. The germline V and J ends were trimmed by 3 bases and 0 bases, with 4 bases remaining between them. The CDR3, as DNA: TGTGCCAGTAGTATGACTAGCACAGATACGCAGTATTTT. Its translation is CASSMTSTDTQYF.

The rearrangement links TRBV19 to TRBJ1-1; 8 bases agree with TRBD1. Germline CDR1 and CDR2: LNHDA and SQIVND (reference sequence). With V trimmed by 4 bases and J by 4 bases, 2 bases remained unmatched. CDR3 length: 13 residues. The CDR3 DNA reads TGTGCCAGTAGTACAGGGGGCCTCACTGAAGCTTTCTTT. Its protein is CASSTGGLTEAFF.

The gene calls are TRBV15 and TRBJ1-2; TRBD1 matches at 7 bases. V lost 6 bases, J lost 0 bases, and 7 bases stayed unmatched. The germline V gene encodes CDR1 LNHNV and CDR2 YYDKDF (reference sequence). This CDR3 is 15 amino acids long. In nucleotides, the CDR3 is TGTGCCACCAGAGACAGGGACCGTCCTAACTATGGCTACACCTTC. Protein product: CATRDRDRPNYGYTF.

By its share, this clone is medium-sized. This chain's CDR3 is CASSSNQRSNQPQHF. CDR3 sequence (DNA): TGTGCCAGCAGCTCAAATCAGAGAAGCAATCAGCCCCAGCATTTT. The chain is built from TRBV7-9 and TRBJ1-5; no definite D call. This CDR3 has 15 residues. Germline CDR1 and CDR2: SEHNR and FQNEAQ (reference sequence). V was shortened by 4 bases and J by 1 base, with 11 bases between the two germline ends.

This clone was detected a few times. This rearrangement joins TRBV2 to TRBJ1-3, with 7 bases lining up with TRBD1. This CDR3 has 16 amino acids. With 5 bases clipped from V and 5 bases from J, the junction kept 12 bases outside the gene matches. Germline V gene lookup returns CDR1 SNHLY and CDR2 FYNNEI. Written as DNA, the CDR3 is TGTGCCAGCAGTCCCCTGGAGTCGACAGGGAGAAACACCATATATTTT. Its translation: CASSPLESTGRNTIYF.

V gene TRBV5-1 combines with J gene TRBJ2-5, with D perhaps TRBD2 (5 bases). V was clipped by 4 bases and J by 4 bases, with 17 bases between them. CDR3 length equals 15 residues. Looked up from germline, CDR1 is SGHRS and CDR2 is YFSETQ. This CDR3 reads CASSAPGTGSETQYF. Here the CDR3 DNA reads TGCGCCAGCAGCGCCCCGGGAACGGGGTCAGAGACCCAGTACTTC. The variable domain in full, completed from reference TRBV5-1 and TRBJ2-5, reads KAGVTQTPRYLIKTRGQQVTLSCSPISGHRSVSWYQQTPGQGLQFLFEYFSETQRNKGNFPGRFSGRQFSNSRSEMNVSTLELGDSALYLCASSAPGTGSETQYFGPGTRLLVL.

This sequence joins TRBV30 and TRBJ1-6; 7 nucleotides match TRBD1. In germline, CDR1 is GTSNPN, CDR2 SVGIG (reference sequence). With 5 bases clipped from V and 5 bases from J, the junction kept 6 bases outside the gene matches. The CDR3 spans 14 residues. The CDR3 DNA reads TGTGCCTGGTCTAGGGGGCAGGATAATTCACCCCTCCACTTT. Its protein is CAWSRGQDNSPLHF.

The rearrangement uses TRBV4-1 and TRBJ1-2; possibly TRBD1 for D (5 bases). Germline loops: CDR1 MGHRA, CDR2 YSYEKL. V shed 3 bases and J shed 4 bases, with 15 bases lying between them. The CDR3 has 15 amino acids. The DNA for the CDR3 is TGCGCCAGCAGCCACATTGGCAGGGTAAGCTATGGCTACACCTTC. This codes for CASSHIGRVSYGYTF.

This chain links TRBV6-6 with TRBJ1-2; TRBD1 matches at 8 bases. V lost 10 bases to trimming and J lost 8 bases; unmatched junction nucleotides: 9. Germline V gene data show CDR1 as MNHNY and CDR2 as SVGAGI (reference sequence). The CDR3 has 12 amino acids. Here the CDR3 DNA reads TGTGCCACCCTACAGGGGGTACAGGGCTACACCTTC. This encodes CATLQGVQGYTF.

V and J are TRBV5-4 and TRBJ2-7, with D unresolved. Trimming cost V 3 bases and J 0 bases, with 4 bases left between them. The CDR3 totals 12 residues. CDR1 and CDR2 (germline): SGHNT, YYREEE (reference sequence). The CDR3 coding sequence is TGTGCCAGCAGCTACCTCTCCTACGAGCAGTACTTC. Protein product: CASSYLSYEQYF.

V gene TRBV7-8 combines with J gene TRBJ1-5, with D perhaps TRBD1 (6 bases). The germline V gene encodes CDR1 SGHVS and CDR2 FQNEAQ. Trimming left V 0 bases short and J 2 bases short, with 17 bases between. The CDR3 contains 18 residues. The CDR3 bases are TGTGCCAGCAGCTTAGCGTTAGCGGATTGGACAGGCAATCAGCCCCAGCATTTT. Translated, it gives CASSLALADWTGNQPQHF.

This chain connects TRBV30 to TRBJ2-1; weak D call: TRBD1 (6 bases). Trimming pared 4 bases from V and 7 bases from J, leaving 11 bases between. Per germline, CDR1 GTSNPN and CDR2 SVGIG (reference sequence). CDR3 length: 12 residues. CDR3 region: CAWTRGRNEQFF. CDR3 in DNA: TGTGCCTGGACCAGGGGACGGAATGAGCAGTTCTTC.

The chain has TRBV15 and TRBJ1-5; D ambiguous. CDR1 is LNHNV, CDR2 YYDKDF, per germline (reference sequence). CDR3 length: 13 residues. Trimming stripped 0 bases from V and 7 bases from J, with 7 bases between. This CDR3 is CATSRDGGQPQHF. The CDR3 bases are TGTGCCACCAGCAGAGATGGTGGGCAGCCCCAGCATTTT.

The V gene is TRBV5-5, the J gene TRBJ2-7; D is perhaps TRBD1 (6 bases). This CDR3 spans 16 amino acids. Germline-derived CDR1 and CDR2 are SGHKS and YYEKEE (reference sequence). Trimming left V 0 bases short and J 1 base short, with 14 bases between. The CDR3 region is CASSLEPRTASYEQYV. CDR3 nucleotides: TGTGCCAGCAGCTTGGAACCCCGGACAGCATCCTACGAGCAGTACGTC.